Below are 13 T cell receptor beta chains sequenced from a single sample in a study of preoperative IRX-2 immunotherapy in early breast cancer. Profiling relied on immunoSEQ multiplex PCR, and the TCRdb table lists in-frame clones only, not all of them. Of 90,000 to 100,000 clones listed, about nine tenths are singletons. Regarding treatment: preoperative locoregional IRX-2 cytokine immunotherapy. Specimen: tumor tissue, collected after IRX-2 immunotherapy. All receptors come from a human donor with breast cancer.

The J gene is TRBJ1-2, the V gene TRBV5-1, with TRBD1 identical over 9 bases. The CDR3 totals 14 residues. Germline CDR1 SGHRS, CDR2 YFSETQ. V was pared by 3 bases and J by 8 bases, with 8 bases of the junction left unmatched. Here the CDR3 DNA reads TGCGCCAGCAGCTCTGGGACAGGGTCATCGGGCTACACCTTC. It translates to CASSSGTGSSGYTF. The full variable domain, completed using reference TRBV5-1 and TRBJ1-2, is KAGVTQTPRYLIKTRGQQVTLSCSPISGHRSVSWYQQTPGQGLQFLFEYFSETQRNKGNFPGRFSGRQFSNSRSEMNVSTLELGDSALYLCASSSGTGSSGYTFGSGTRLTVV.

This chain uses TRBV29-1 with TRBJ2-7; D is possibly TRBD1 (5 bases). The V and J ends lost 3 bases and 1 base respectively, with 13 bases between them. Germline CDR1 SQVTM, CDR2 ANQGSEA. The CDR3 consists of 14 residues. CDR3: CSVESAGKSYEQYF. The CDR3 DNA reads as TGCAGCGTTGAGTCGGCAGGGAAATCCTACGAGCAGTACTTC.

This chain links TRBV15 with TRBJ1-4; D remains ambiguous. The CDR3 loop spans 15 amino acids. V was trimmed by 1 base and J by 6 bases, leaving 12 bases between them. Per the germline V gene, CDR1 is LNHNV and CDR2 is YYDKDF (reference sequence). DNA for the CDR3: TGTGCCACCAGCAGAGCCCCGGTTGGGGATGAAAAACTGTTTTTT. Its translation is CATSRAPVGDEKLFF.

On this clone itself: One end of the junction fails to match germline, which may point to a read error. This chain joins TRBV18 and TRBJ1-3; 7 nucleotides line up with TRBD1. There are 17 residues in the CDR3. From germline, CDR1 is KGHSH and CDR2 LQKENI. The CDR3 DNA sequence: TGTGCTAGCTCACCGCCGACAGGGAGCGCCTCTGGAAACACCATATATTTT. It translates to CASSPPTGSASGNTIYF.

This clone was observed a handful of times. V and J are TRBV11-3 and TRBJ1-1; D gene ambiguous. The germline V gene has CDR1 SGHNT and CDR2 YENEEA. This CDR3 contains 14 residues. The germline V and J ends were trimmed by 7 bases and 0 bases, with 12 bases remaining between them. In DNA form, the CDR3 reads TGTGCCAGCAACATCCGTCAGATGAACACTGAAGCTTTCTTT. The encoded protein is CASNIRQMNTEAFF.

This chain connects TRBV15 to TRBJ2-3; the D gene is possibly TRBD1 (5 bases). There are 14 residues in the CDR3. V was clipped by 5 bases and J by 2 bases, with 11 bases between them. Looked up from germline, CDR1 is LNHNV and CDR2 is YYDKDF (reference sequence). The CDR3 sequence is CATSLAGATDTQYF. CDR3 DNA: TGTGCCACCAGCTTAGCTGGGGCCACAGATACGCAGTATTTT. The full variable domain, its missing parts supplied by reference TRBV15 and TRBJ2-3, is DAMVIQNPRYQVTQFGKPVTLSCSQTLNHNVMYWYQQKSSQAPKLLFHYYDKDFNNEADTPDNFQSRRPNTSFCFLDIRSPGLGDTAMYLCATSLAGATDTQYFGPGTRLTVL.

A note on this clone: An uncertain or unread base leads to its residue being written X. DNA for the CDR3: TGTGCCAGCAGCTTAGGGGACMGGGCCTACAATGAGCAGTTCTTC. Its translation: CASSLGDXAYNEQFF. In full, the CDR3 is CASSLGDRAYNEQFF. This chain links TRBV11-3 with TRBJ2-1; the D gene could be TRBD1 or TRBD2 (5 bases each). The CDR3 runs 15 residues. Per the germline V gene, CDR1 is SGHNT and CDR2 is YENEEA. Trimming shortened V by 1 base and J by 2 bases, and 9 bases separated the two germline ends.

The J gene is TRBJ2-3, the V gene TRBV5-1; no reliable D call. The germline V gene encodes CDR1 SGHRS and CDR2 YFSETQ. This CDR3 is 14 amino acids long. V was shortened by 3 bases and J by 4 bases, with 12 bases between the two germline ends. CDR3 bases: TGCGCCAGCAGCTCCGGGCCCGTGGCAGATACGCAGTATTTT. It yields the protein CASSSGPVADTQYF.

CDR3 residues: CASRTNMVGNQPQHF. In nucleotides, the CDR3 is TGTGCCAGCAGGACTAACATGGTCGGAAATCAGCCCCAGCATTTT. The chain uses TRBV6-8 and TRBJ1-5; D remains ambiguous. V gave up 6 bases and J gave up 4 bases, with 16 bases separating them. The CDR3 length is 15 residues. The germline V gene encodes CDR1 MNHGY and CDR2 SAAAGT.

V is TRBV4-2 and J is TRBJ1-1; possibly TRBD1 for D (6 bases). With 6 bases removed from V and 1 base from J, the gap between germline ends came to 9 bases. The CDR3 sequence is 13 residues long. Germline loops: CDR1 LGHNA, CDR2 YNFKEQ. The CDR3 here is CASRVTGNTEAFF. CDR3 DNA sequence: TGTGCCAGCAGGGTGACAGGGAACACTGAAGCTTTCTTT.

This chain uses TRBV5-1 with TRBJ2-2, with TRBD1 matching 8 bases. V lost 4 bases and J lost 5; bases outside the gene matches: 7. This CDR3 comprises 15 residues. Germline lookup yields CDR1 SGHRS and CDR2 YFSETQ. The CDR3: CASSPTGEKTGELFF. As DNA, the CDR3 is TGCGCCAGCAGCCCGACAGGGGAGAAAACCGGGGAGCTGTTTTTT.

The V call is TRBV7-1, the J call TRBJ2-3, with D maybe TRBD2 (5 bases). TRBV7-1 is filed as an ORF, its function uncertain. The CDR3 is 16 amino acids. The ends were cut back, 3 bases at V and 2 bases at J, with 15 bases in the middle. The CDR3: CASSSGGGPNTDTQYF. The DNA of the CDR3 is TGTGCCAGCAGCTCGGGTGGAGGCCCAAACACAGATACGCAGTATTTT.

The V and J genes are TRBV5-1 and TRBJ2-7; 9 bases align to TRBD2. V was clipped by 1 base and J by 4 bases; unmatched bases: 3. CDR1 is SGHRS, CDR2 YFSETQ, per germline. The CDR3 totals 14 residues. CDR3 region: CASSLTSGSYEQYF. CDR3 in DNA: TGCGCCAGCAGCTTGACTAGCGGGTCATACGAGCAGTACTTC.